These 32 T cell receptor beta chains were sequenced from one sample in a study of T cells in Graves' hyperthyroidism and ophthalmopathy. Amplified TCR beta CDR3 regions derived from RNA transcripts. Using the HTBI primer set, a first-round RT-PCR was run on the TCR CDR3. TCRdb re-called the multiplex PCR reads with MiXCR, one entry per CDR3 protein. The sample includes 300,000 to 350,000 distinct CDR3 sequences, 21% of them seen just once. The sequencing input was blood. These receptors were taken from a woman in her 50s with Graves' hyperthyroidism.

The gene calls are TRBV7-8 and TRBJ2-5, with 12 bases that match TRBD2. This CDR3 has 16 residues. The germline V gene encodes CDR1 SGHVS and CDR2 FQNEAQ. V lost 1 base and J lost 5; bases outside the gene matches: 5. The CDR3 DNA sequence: TGTGCCAGCAGCTTAGAGACTAGCGGGAGCTGGGAGACCCAGTACTTC. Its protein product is CASSLETSGSWETQYF.

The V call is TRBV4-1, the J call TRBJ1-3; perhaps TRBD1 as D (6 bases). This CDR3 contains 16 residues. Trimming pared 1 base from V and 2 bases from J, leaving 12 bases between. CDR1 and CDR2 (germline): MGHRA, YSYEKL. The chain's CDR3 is CASSQAPGTTGNTIYF. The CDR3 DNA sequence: TGCGCCAGCAGCCAAGCTCCCGGGACAACTGGAAACACCATATATTTT.

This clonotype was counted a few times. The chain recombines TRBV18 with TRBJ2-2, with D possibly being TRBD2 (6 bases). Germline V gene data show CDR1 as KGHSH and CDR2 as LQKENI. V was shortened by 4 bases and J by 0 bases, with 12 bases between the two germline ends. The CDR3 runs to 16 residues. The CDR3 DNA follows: TGTGCCAGCTCACGACTAGTTTTCCCGAACACCGGGGAGCTGTTTTTT. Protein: CASSRLVFPNTGELFF.

Here the CDR3 DNA reads TGCAGTGCTAGTCCCCGGACAGGGAACACCGGGGAGCTGTTTTTT. Protein: CSASPRTGNTGELFF. The genes are TRBV20-1 and TRBJ2-2; TRBD1 matches 7 bases. This CDR3 spans 15 amino acids. V was pared by 3 bases and J by 1 base, with 5 bases of the junction left unmatched. CDR1 is DFQATT and CDR2 is SNEGSKA in the germline V gene (reference sequence).

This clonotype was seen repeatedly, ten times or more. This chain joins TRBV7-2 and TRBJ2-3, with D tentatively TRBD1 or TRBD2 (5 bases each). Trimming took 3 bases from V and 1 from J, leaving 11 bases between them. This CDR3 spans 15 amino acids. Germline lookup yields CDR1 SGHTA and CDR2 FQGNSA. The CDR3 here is CASSLGERGTDTQYF. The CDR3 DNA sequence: TGTGCCAGCAGCTTGGGGGAGCGAGGCACAGATACGCAGTATTTT. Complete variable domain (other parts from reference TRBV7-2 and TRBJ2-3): GAGVSQSPSNKVTEKGKDVELRCDPISGHTALYWYRQSLGQGLEFLIYFQGNSAPDKSGLPSDRFSAERTGGSVSTLTIQRTQQEDSAVYLCASSLGERGTDTQYFGPGTRLTVL.

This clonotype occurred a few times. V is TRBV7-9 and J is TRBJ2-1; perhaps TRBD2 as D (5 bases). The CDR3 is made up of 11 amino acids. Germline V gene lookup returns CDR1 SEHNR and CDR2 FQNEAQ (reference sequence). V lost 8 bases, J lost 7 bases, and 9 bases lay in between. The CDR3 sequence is CASGLVNEQFF. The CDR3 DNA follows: TGTGCCAGCGGACTGGTGAATGAGCAGTTCTTC.

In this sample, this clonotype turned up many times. Here the CDR3 DNA reads TGTGCCAGCACCCGGTCGGTCCCAATACCTGCTGAGACCCAGTACTTC. Translating gives CASTRSVPIPAETQYF. The J gene is TRBJ2-5, the V gene TRBV5-5, with unresolved D. V was cut by 6 bases and J by 5 bases, with 23 bases left in between. The CDR3 contains 16 residues. Germline assignment: CDR1 SGHKS and CDR2 YYEKEE (reference sequence).

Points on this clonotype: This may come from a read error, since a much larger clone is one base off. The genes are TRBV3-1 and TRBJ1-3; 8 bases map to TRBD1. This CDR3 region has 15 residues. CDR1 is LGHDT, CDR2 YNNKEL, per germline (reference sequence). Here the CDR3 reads CASRLDRVSGDTIYF. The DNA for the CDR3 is TGTGCCAGCAGGCTGGACAGGGTCTCTGGAGACACCATATATTTT.

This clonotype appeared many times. This chain's CDR3 is CASSRYRQLNTDTQYF. CDR3 sequence (DNA): TGTGCCAGCAGCCGCTATAGACAGCTAAACACAGATACGCAGTATTTT. The chain has TRBV3-1 and TRBJ2-3; tentative D call: TRBD1 (5 bases). This CDR3 is 16 amino acids long. The germline CDR1 and CDR2 sequences are LGHDT and YNNKEL (reference sequence). V was shortened by 4 bases and J by 2 bases, with 16 bases between the two germline ends.

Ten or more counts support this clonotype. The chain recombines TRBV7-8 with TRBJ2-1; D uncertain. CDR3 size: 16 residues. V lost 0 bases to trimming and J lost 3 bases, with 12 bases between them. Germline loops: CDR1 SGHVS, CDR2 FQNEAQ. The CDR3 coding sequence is TGTGCCAGCAGCTTAGCGTCCCGGCGAGACTACAATGAGCAGTTCTTC. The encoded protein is CASSLASRRDYNEQFF.

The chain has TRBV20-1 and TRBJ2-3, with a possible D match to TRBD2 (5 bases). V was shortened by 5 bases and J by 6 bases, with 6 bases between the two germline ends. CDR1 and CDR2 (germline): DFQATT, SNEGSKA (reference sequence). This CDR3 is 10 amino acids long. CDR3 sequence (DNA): TGCAGTGCTGTAGCGGATACGCAGTATTTT. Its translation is CSAVADTQYF.

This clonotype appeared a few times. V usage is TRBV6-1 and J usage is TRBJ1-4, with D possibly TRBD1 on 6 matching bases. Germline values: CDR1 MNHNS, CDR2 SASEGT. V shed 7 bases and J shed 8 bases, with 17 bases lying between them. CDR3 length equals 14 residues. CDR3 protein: CASNFRGAGEKLFF. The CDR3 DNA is TGTGCCAGCAATTTTCGGGGGGCGGGGGAAAAACTGTTTTTT.

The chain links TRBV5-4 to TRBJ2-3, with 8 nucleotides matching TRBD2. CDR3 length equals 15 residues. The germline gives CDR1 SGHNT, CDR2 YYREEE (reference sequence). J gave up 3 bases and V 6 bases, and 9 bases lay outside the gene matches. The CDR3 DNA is TGTGCCAGCAAAACGGGGGGGTATCGTACAGATACGCAGTATTTT. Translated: CASKTGGYRTDTQYF. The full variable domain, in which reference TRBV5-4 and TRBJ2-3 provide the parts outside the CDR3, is ETGVTQSPTHLIKTRGQQVTLRCSSQSGHNTVSWYQQALGQGPQFIFQYYREEENGRGNFPPRFSGLQFPNYSSELNVNALELDDSALYLCASKTGGYRTDTQYFGPGTRLTVL.

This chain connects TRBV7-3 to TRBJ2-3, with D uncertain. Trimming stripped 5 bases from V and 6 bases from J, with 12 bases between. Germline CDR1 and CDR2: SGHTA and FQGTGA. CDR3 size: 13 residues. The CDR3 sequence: CASSLGLQDTQYF. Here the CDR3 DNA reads TGTGCCAGCAGCCTCGGATTACAGGATACGCAGTATTTT.

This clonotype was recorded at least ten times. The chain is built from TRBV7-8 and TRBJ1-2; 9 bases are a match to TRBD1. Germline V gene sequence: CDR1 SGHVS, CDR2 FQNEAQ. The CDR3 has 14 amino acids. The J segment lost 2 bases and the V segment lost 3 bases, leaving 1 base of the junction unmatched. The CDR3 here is CASSFGTGNYGYTF. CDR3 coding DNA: TGTGCCAGCAGCTTTGGGACAGGGAACTATGGCTACACCTTC.

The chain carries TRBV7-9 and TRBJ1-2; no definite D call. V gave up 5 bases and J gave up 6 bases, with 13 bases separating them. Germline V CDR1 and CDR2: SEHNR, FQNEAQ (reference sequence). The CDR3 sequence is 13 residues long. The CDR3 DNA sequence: TGTGCCAGCAGCGTGATAACAGTGGATGGCTACACCTTC. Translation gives CASSVITVDGYTF.

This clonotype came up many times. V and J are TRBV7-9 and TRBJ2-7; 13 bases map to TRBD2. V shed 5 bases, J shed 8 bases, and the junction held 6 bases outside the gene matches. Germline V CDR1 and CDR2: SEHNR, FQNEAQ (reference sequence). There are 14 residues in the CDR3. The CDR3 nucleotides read TGTGCCAGCAGCCGGACTAGCGGGGGCTCCCAGCAGTACTTC. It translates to CASSRTSGGSQQYF. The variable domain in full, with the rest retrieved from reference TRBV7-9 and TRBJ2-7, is DTGVSQNPRHKITKRGQNVTFRCDPISEHNRLYWYRQTLGQGPEFLTYFQNEAQLEKSRLLSDRFSAERPKGSFSTLEIQRTEQGDSAMYLCASSRTSGGSQQYFGPGTRLTVT.

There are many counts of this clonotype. The CDR3 nucleotides are TGTGCCAGCAGCCCCCTGGACCGAAGGGACGAGCAGTACTTC. Translation: CASSPLDRRDEQYF. V usage is TRBV7-9 and J usage is TRBJ2-7; D is unclear. CDR1 is SEHNR and CDR2 is FQNEAQ in the germline V gene (reference sequence). This CDR3 spans 14 amino acids. The V end was cut by 5 bases, the J end by 5 bases, with 16 bases between. Drawing the rest from reference TRBV7-9 and TRBJ2-7, the complete variable domain is DTGVSQNPRHKITKRGQNVTFRCDPISEHNRLYWYRQTLGQGPEFLTYFQNEAQLEKSRLLSDRFSAERPKGSFSTLEIQRTEQGDSAMYLCASSPLDRRDEQYFGPGTRLTVT.

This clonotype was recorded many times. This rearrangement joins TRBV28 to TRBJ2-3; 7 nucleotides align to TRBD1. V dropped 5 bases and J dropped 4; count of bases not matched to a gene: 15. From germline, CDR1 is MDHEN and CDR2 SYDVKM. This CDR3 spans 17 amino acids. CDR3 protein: CASSPGPGQKGADTQYF. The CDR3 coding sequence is TGTGCCAGCAGTCCGGGCCCGGGACAGAAAGGGGCAGATACGCAGTATTTT.

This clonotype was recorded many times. As DNA, the CDR3 is TGTGCCAGCAGTTTATCGAACGAAGGTCTGTACGAGCAGTACTTC. It encodes CASSLSNEGLYEQYF. This chain links TRBV27 with TRBJ2-7; D ambiguous. Germline loops: CDR1 MNHEY, CDR2 SMNVEV (reference sequence). V was trimmed by 0 bases and J by 4 bases, leaving 13 bases between them. This CDR3 is 15 amino acids long.

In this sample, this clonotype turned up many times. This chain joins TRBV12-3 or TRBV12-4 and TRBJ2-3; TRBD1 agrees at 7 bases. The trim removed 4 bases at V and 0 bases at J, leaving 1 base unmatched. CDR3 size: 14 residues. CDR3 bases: TGTGCCAGCAGTTACAGGGGAAGCACAGATACGCAGTATTTT. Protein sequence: CASSYRGSTDTQYF.

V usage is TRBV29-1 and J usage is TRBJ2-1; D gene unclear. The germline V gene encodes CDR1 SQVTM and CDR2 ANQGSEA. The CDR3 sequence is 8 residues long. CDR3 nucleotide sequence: TGCAGTTACAATGAGCAGTTCTTC. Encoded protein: CSYNEQFF.

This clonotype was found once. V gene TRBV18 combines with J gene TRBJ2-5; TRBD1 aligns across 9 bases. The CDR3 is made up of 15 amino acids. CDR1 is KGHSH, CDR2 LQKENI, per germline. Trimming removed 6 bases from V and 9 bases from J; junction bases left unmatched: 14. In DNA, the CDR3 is TGTGCCAGCTCGCCCTCCGCCGGGACAGGGCCCCCCCAGTACTTC. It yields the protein CASSPSAGTGPPQYF.

CDR3 DNA: TGCGCCAGCAGCAAAAACCTGGGTGGTGAGCAGTTCTTC. Translated: CASSKNLGGEQFF. The chain carries TRBV5-1 and TRBJ2-1; no definite D call. This CDR3 comprises 13 residues. Germline values: CDR1 SGHRS, CDR2 YFSETQ. V lost 4 bases, J lost 9 bases, and 14 bases lay in between.

The CDR3, as DNA: TGTGCCAGCAGTGAAGCGCCGATAGTGGGCGGCTACACCTTC. The encoded protein is CASSEAPIVGGYTF. V usage is TRBV6-1 and J usage is TRBJ1-2; D remains ambiguous. The V and J ends lost 0 bases and 8 bases respectively, with 13 bases between them. Germline V CDR1 and CDR2: MNHNS, SASEGT. This CDR3 region has 14 residues.

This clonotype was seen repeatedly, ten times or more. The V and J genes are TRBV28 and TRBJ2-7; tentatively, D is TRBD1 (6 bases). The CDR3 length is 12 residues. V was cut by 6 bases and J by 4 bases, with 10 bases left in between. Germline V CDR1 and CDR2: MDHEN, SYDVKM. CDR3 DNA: TGTGCCAGCAGCCGGGACATTTACGAGCAGTACTTC. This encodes CASSRDIYEQYF.

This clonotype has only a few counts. DNA of the CDR3: TGTGCCAGCAGCGTAGCCGACAGTGATAACTATGGCTACACCTTC. Protein: CASSVADSDNYGYTF. The V call is TRBV9, the J call TRBJ1-2; tentatively, D is TRBD1 (5 bases). Trimming shortened V by 0 bases and J by 1 base, and 10 bases separated the two germline ends. This CDR3 comprises 15 residues. Germline lookup yields CDR1 SGDLS and CDR2 YYNGEE.

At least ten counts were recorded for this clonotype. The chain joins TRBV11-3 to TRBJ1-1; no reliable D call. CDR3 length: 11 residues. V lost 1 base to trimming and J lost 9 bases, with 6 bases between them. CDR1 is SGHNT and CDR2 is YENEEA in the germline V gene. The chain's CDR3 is CASSLGQKAFF. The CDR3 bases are TGTGCCAGCAGCTTAGGGCAGAAAGCTTTCTTT.

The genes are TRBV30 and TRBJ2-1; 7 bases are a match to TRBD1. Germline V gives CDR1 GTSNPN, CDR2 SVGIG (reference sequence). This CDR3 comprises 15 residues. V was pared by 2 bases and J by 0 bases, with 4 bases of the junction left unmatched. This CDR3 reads CAWSQQGSSYNEQFF. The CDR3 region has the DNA TGTGCCTGGAGTCAACAGGGGAGCTCCTACAATGAGCAGTTCTTC.

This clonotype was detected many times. CDR3 amino acids: CSARDFPGQERIRVGESSYNEQFF. CDR3 DNA sequence: TGCAGTGCTAGAGATTTTCCAGGGCAGGAGCGGATTAGGGTGGGGGAGAGCTCCTACAATGAGCAGTTCTTC. The chain joins TRBV20-1 to TRBJ2-1; D might be TRBD1 or TRBD2, each matching 5 bases. Deletions cut 0 bases from V and 0 bases from J, with 36 bases between. CDR1 is DFQATT and CDR2 is SNEGSKA in the germline V gene (reference sequence). The CDR3 is 24 residues long.

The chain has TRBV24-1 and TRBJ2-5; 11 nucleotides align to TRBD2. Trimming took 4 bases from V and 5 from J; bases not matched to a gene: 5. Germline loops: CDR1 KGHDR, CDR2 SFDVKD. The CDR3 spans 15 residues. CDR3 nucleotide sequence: TGTGCCACCAGTGAGCTAGCGGGAGGTCGGGAGACCCAGTACTTC. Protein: CATSELAGGRETQYF.

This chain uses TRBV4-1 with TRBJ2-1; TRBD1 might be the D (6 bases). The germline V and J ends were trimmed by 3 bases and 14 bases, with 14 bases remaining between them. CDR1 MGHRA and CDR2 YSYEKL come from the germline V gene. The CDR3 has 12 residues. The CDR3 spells CASSHPRDTKFF. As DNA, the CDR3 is TGCGCCAGCAGCCATCCCCGGGACACCAAGTTCTTC.